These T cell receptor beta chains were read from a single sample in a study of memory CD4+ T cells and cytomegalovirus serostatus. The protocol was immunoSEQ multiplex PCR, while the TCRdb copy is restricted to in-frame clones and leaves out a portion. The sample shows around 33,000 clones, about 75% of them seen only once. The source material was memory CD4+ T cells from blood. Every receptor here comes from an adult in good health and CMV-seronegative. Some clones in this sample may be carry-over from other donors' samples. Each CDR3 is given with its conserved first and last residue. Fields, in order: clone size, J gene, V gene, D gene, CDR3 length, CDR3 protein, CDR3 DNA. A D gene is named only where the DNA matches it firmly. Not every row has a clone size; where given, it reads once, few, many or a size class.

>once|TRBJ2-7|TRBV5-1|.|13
CASSLTGPYEQYF
TGCGCCAGCAGCTTGACAGGGCCCTACGAGCAGTACTTC
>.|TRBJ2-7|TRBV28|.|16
CASSFVLRDLSYEQYF
TGTGCCAGCAGTTTTGTGTTGAGGGACCTATCCTACGAGCAGTACTTC
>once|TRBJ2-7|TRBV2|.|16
CASSPQSVIISYEQYF
TGTGCCAGCAGTCCCCAGTCCGTTATAATCTCCTACGAGCAGTACTTC
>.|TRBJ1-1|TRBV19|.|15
CASTFGQTDNTEAFF
TGTGCCAGTACCTTTGGGCAGACTGATAACACTGAAGCTTTCTTT
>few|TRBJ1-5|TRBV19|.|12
CASAHSNQPQHF
TGTGCCAGTGCCCATAGCAATCAGCCCCAGCATTTT
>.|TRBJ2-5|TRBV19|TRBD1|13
CASSDRGEETQYF
TGTGCCAGTTCAGACAGGGGCGAAGAGACCCAGTACTTC
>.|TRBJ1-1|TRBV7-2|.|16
CASSSRQIGLDTEAFF
TGTGCCAGCAGCTCTAGACAGATTGGGTTGGACACTGAAGCTTTCTTT
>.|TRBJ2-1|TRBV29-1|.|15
CSALRLTSSYNEQFF
TGCAGCGCCTTAAGACTCACGAGCTCCTACAATGAGCAGTTCTTC
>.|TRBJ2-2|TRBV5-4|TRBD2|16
CASSDPKRGATGELFF
TGTGCCAGCAGCGACCCCAAGCGGGGTGCCACCGGGGAGCTGTTTTTT
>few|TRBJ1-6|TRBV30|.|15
CAWTGGVRTDSPLHF
TGTGCCTGGACCGGAGGGGTAAGGACGGATTCACCCCTCCACTTT
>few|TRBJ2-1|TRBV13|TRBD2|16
CASSLVRLAGGGEQFF
TGTGCCAGCAGCTTAGTACGACTAGCGGGGGGGGGAGAGCAGTTCTTC
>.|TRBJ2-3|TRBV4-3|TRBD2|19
CASSQDGGSTRTSTDTQYF
TGCGCCAGCAGCCAGGACGGGGGGTCTACCCGAACTAGCACAGATACGCAGTATTTT